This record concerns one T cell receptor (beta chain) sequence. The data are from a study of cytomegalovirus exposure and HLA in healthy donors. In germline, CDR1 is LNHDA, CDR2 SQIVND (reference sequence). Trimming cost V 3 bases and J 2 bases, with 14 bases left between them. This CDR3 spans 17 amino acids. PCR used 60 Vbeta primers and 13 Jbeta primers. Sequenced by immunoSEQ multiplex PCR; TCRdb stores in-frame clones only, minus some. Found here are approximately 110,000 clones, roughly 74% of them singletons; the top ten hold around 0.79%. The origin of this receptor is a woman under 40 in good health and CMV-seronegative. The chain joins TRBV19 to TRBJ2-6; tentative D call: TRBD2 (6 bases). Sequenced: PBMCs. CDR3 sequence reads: CASSMGAPGAGANVLTF. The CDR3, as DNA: TGTGCCAGTAGTATGGGAGCTCCGGGGGCTGGGGCCAACGTCCTGACTTTC. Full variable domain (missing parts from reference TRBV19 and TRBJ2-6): DGGITQSPKYLFRKEGQNVTLSCEQNLNHDAMYWYRQDPGQGLRLIYYSQIVNDFQKGDIAEGYSVSREKKESFPLTVTSAQKNPTAFYLCASSMGAPGAGANVLTFGAGSRLTVL.